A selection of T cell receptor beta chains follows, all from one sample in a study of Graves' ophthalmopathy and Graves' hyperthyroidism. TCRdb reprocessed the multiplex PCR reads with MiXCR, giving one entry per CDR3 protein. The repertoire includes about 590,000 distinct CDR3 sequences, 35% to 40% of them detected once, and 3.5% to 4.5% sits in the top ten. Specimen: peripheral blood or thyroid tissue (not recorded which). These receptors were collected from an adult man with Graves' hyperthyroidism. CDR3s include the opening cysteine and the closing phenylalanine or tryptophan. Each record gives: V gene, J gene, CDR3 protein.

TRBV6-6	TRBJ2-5	CASSTKTGINQETQYF
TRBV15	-	CATSRYGQGASHEQFF
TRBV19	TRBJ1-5	CASNGTPWRQPQHF
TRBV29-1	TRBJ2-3	CSVEVTSGGTDTQYF
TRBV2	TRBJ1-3	CASRSTRSGNTIYF
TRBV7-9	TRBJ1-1	CASSHIQTETGGYEAFF
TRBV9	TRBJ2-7	CASSGQGHEQYF
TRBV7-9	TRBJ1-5	CASSGTGHQPQHF
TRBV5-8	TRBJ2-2	CASSSGRKRDTGELFF
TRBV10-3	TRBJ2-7	CAISSGITYEQYF
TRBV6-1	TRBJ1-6	CAGRTGDGSPLHF
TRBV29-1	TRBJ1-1	CSVLGQENTEAFF
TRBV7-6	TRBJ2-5	CASSLVGVGTETQYF
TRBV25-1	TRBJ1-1	CASRDRAKWNTEAFF
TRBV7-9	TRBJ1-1	CASSGTGFFTEAFF
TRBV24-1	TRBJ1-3	CAPQWGDRVKGPSESGNTIYF
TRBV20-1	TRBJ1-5	CSGMDIQSSNQPQHF
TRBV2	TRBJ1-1	CASRAGRGGNTEAFF
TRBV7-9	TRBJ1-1	CASRIGQNGVNTEAFF
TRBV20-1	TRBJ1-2	CSAHRDRPNYGYAF
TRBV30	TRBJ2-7	CACVTGTGVYEQYF
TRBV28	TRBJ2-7	CASGRGFYEQYF
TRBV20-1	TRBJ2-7	CSSAGVTDEQYF
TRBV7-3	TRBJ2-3	CASSLGTSGIYADMQYF
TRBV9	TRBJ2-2	CASSDSGTSRGELFF
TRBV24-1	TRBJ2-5	CATSDRQGRMETQYF
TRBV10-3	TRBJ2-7	CAISNNQGEVNEQYF
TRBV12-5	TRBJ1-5	CASGAGGPSEPQHF
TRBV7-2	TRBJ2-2	CASSLLTGELVF
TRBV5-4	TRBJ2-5	CASSSRTTAEQETQYF
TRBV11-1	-	CASSILVGGGEQFF
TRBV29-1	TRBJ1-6	CSVGDGVSPLHF
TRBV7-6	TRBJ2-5	CAGSLRPRGGTQYF
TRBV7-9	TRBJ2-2	CASSQGRVTGELFF
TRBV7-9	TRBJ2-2	CASSERDSGNTGGLFF
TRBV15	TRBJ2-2	CATSTSQGLAGTGELFF
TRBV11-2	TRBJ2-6	CASSLQRMAGANVLTF
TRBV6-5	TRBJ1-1	CASSHIPGHSNTEAFF
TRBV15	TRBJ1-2	CATSRDTYGYTF
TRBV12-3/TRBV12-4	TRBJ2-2	CASGLVLSRDTGELFF
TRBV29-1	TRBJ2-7	CSVDRLAGVYEQYF
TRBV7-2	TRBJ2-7	CASSQDVGTGGYEQYF